Each of the 2 T cell receptor beta chains below was sequenced from the same sample in a study of human T cells and chemical hapten exposure. TCRdb reanalysed the RACE reads using MiXCR and keeps one entry per CDR3 protein. This table holds roughly 120,000 distinct CDR3 sequences, roughly 13% found once. Time point described: patch test 1, 2 weeks after DPC sensitization. Noted treatment: therapeutic diphenylcyclopropenone sensitization with weekly scalp DPC. The sample in question was whole blood, obtained in connection with sensitization to the hapten diphenylcyclopropenone (DPC). All receptors derive from a young man with alopecia areata. Some clones in this sample may be carry-over from other donors' samples.

This clonotype was recorded at least ten times. The chain uses TRBV29-1 and TRBJ1-5, with D tentatively TRBD1 (6 bases). Germline values: CDR1 SQVTM, CDR2 ANQGSEA. The length of the CDR3 is 13 residues. Trimming removed 6 bases at V and 4 bases at J, with 13 bases between. The chain's CDR3 is CSVRETGNQPQHF. For the CDR3, the DNA is TGCAGCGTCCGTGAGACAGGAAATCAGCCCCAGCATTTT.

This chain connects TRBV29-1 to TRBJ2-3; D unclear. V was cut by 3 bases and J by 0 bases, with 7 bases left in between. This CDR3 is 13 amino acids long. Germline V lookup: CDR1 SQVTM, CDR2 ANQGSEA. The CDR3, as DNA: TGCAGCGTTGATGAGCCCAGCACAGATACGCAGTATTTT. Amino acid sequence: CSVDEPSTDTQYF.